The 3 T cell receptor beta chains below come from one sample, sequenced in a study of blood T cells in healthy people across ages. The use of a sample-barcoded 5' primer and a J-beta primer mix characterized a second PCR of roughly 6 to 11 cycles. Via MiXCR, TCRdb re-called the 5' RACE reads, giving one row per CDR3 protein. In the table there are 800,000 to 950,000 distinct CDR3 sequences, about 34% of which are singletons. Sequencing input: blood. The source is a man between 18 and 29 years old in good health.

The sample holds one count of this clonotype. A single base separates this from a much larger clone, so it may be a read error. The V call is TRBV12-3 or TRBV12-4, the J call TRBJ2-7; D might be TRBD2 (7 bases). V was pared by 11 bases and J by 3 bases, with 20 bases between. The CDR3 runs to 14 residues. The CDR3 nucleotides read TGTGCCGGCACCCCCGGGGGGCCCGTCTACGAGCAGTACTTC. Amino acid sequence: CAGTPGGPVYEQYF.

This sequence joins TRBV7-8 and TRBJ1-2, with 7 bases fitting TRBD1. Looked up from germline, CDR1 is SGHVS and CDR2 is FQNEAQ. The junction had 8 bases not matched to a gene; V was cut back by 1 base and J by 0 bases. This CDR3 is 17 amino acids long. As DNA, the CDR3 is TGTGCCAGCAGCTTAGTGGGACAGAAGATTTCTAACTATGGCTACACCTTC. Protein product: CASSLVGQKISNYGYTF.

This clonotype was seen just once. The junction does not match germline at one end; this may be a read error. The chain recombines TRBV4-1 with TRBJ1-4, with D unclear. Germline CDR1 is MGHRA and CDR2 is YSYEKL. The CDR3 is made up of 17 amino acids. As DNA, the CDR3 is TGCGCCAGCAGCCAAGATAGTGGCCAGGCAACTAATGAAGAACTGTTTTTT. Its translation is CASSQDSGQATNEELFF.